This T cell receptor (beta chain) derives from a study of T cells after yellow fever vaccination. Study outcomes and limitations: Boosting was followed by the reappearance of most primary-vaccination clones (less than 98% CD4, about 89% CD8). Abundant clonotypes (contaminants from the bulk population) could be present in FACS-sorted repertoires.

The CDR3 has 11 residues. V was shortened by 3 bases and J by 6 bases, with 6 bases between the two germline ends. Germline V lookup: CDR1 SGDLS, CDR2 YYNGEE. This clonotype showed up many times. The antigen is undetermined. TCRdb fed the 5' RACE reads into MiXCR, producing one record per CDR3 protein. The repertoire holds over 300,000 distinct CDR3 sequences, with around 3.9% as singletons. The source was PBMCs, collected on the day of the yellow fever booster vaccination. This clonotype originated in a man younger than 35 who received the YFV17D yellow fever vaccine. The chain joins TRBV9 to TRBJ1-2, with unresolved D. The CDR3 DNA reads TGTGCCAGCAGCGCCCCGGATGGCTACACCTTC. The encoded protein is CASSAPDGYTF.